This T cell receptor (beta chain) was captured by sequencing in a study of blood T cell repertoires in COVID-19. The assay was immunoSEQ multiplex PCR, and TCRdb's table has in-frame clones only and misses some. The table lists around 90,000 clones, around 92% of them singletons, with 6.3% in the top ten. This CDR3 comprises 15 residues. From germline, CDR1 is MDHEN and CDR2 SYDVKM. V lost 7 bases and J lost 0, with 13 bases in between. Sequenced material: peripheral blood. This sequence originates from a woman aged 55 to 70 with active COVID-19. The chain employs TRBV28 and TRBJ1-5; a weak D match, TRBD1 (5 bases). CDR3 nucleotide sequence: TGTGCCAGCACCGCCGGGGGGGTTAGCAATCAGCCCCAGCATTTT. Amino acid sequence: CASTAGGVSNQPQHF.